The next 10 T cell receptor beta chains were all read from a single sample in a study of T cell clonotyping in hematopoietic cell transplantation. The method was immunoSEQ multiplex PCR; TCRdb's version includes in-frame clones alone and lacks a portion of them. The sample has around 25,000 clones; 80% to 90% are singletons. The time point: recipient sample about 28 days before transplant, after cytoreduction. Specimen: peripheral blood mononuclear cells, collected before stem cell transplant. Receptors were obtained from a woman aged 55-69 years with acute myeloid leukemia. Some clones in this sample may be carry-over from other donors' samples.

Here the CDR3 reads CASSADRGADTQYF. The CDR3 nucleotides are TGTGCCAGCAGCGCCGACAGGGGGGCAGATACGCAGTATTTT. The rearrangement joins TRBV11-3 to TRBJ2-3, with TRBD1 matching 9 bases. This CDR3 has 14 amino acids. Germline-derived CDR1 and CDR2 are SGHNT and YENEEA. Losses at the gene ends were 5 bases for V and 4 bases for J; bases not matched to a gene: 4.

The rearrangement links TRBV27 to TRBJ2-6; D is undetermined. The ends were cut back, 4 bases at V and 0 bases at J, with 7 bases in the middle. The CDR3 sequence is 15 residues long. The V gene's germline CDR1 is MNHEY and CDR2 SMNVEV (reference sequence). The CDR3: CASSSQVSGANVLTF. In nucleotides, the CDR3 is TGTGCCAGCAGTTCCCAGGTCTCTGGGGCCAACGTCCTGACTTTC.

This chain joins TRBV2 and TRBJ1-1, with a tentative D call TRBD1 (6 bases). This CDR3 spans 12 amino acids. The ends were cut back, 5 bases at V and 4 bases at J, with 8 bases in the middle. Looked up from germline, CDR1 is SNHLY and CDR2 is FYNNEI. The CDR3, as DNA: TGTGCCAGCAGTCACAGGGTCACTGAAGCTTTCTTT. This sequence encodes CASSHRVTEAFF.

CDR3: CASSLGDRGGETQYF. The CDR3 coding sequence is TGTGCCAGCAGCTTGGGCGACAGGGGAGGCGAGACCCAGTACTTC. This rearrangement joins TRBV5-4 to TRBJ2-5; 8 bases are shared with TRBD1. From germline, CDR1 is SGHNT and CDR2 YYREEE (reference sequence). V shed 0 bases, J shed 5 bases, and the junction held 6 bases outside the gene matches. This CDR3 has 15 amino acids.

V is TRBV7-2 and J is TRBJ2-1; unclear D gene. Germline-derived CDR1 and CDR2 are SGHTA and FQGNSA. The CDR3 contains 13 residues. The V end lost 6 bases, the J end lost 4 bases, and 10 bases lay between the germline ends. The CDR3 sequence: CASRTSLYNEQFF. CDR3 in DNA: TGTGCCAGCAGGACGTCTCTGTACAATGAGCAGTTCTTC.

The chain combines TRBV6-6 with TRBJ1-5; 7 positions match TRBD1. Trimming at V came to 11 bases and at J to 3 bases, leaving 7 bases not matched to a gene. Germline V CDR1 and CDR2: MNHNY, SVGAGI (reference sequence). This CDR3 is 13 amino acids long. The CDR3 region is CAVSDRANQPQHF. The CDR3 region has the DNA TGTGCCGTTTCAGACAGGGCCAATCAGCCCCAGCATTTT.

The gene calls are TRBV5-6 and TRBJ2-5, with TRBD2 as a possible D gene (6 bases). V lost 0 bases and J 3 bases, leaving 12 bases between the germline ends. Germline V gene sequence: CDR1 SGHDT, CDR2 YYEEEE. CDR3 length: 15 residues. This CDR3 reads CASSLDLAMEETQYF. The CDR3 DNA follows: TGTGCCAGCAGCTTGGATCTAGCGATGGAAGAGACCCAGTACTTC.

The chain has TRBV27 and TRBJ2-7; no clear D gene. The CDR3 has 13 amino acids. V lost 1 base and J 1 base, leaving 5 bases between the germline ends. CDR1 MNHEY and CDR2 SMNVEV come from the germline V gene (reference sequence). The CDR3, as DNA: TGTGCCAGCAGTTTATTCGAATCCTACGAGCAGTACTTC. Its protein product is CASSLFESYEQYF.

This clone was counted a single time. This CDR3 is CASSSGLGAEAFF. The DNA for the CDR3 is TGTGCCAGCAGTTCGGGACTTGGGGCTGAAGCTTTCTTT. The gene calls are TRBV2 and TRBJ1-1; possibly TRBD1 for D (5 bases). CDR1 and CDR2 (germline): SNHLY, FYNNEI. The CDR3 loop spans 13 amino acids. Deletions cut 5 bases from V and 6 bases from J, with 13 bases between.

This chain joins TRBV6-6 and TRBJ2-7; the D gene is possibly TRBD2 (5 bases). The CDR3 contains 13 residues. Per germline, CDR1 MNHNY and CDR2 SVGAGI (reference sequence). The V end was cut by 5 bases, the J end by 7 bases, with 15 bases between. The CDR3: CASSPNGLVEQYF. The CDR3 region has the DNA TGTGCCAGCAGTCCGAATGGACTGGTAGAGCAGTACTTC.